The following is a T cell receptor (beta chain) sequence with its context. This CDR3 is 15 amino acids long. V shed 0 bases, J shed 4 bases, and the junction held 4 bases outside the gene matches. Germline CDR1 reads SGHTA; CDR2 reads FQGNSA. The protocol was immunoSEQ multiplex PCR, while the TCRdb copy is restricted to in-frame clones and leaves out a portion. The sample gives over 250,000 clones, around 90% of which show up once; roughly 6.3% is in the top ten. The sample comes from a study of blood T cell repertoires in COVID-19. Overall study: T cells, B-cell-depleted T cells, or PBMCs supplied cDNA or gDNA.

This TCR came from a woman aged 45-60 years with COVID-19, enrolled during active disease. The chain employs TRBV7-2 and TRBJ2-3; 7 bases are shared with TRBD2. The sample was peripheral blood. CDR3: CASSLASGTPDTQYF. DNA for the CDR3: TGTGCCAGCAGCTTAGCCAGCGGGACCCCAGATACGCAGTATTTT.